A selection of T cell receptor beta chains follows, all from one sample in a study of control samples from healthy donors and cancer patients. This table comes from immunoSEQ multiplex PCR, and its TCRdb copy is limited to in-frame clones, with some not included. The sample lists around 110,000 clones, roughly 92% occurring once. Input material: blood. These receptors were obtained from a man in his thirties or forties in good health. CDR3s include the opening cysteine and the closing phenylalanine or tryptophan. The order of the fields is V gene, D gene, J gene, CDR3 protein. D genes are given only for firm matches.

V gene: TRBV29-1; D gene: NA; J gene: TRBJ1-1; CDR3 protein: CSVLLQGRSTEAFF
V gene: TRBV7-2; D gene: NA; J gene: TRBJ1-2; CDR3 protein: CASSRGQPNNYGYTF
V gene: TRBV6-2/TRBV6-3; D gene: NA; J gene: TRBJ2-5; CDR3 protein: CASSYSLGVSQETQYF
V gene: TRBV20-1; D gene: NA; J gene: TRBJ1-1; CDR3 protein: CSVSRGSEAFF
V gene: TRBV11-2; D gene: NA; J gene: TRBJ1-2; CDR3 protein: CASSPGRYGYTF
V gene: TRBV19; D gene: TRBD1; J gene: TRBJ1-3; CDR3 protein: CASSVTRRGRAYGNTIYF
V gene: TRBV30; D gene: NA; J gene: TRBJ1-1; CDR3 protein: CASKARPDTEAFF
V gene: TRBV14; D gene: NA; J gene: TRBJ1-1; CDR3 protein: CASTLLGNTEAFF
V gene: TRBV11-2; D gene: NA; J gene: TRBJ1-1; CDR3 protein: CASSLAGFGGTEAFF
V gene: TRBV5-1; D gene: NA; J gene: TRBJ1-1; CDR3 protein: CASSLGQVTTEAFF
V gene: TRBV10-1; D gene: NA; J gene: TRBJ2-7; CDR3 protein: CASSEGGNSYEQYF
V gene: TRBV19; D gene: NA; J gene: TRBJ1-1; CDR3 protein: CASGGGTADTEAFF
V gene: TRBV10-3; D gene: TRBD1; J gene: TRBJ1-3; CDR3 protein: CAITNPLTGSAPTF
V gene: TRBV25-1; D gene: NA; J gene: TRBJ1-6; CDR3 protein: CASSESGGLSPLHF